This T cell receptor (beta chain) was observed in a study of blood T cell repertoires in COVID-19. Looking at the study overall: COVID-19 samples collected from the United States, Italy and Spain covered acute and convalescent phases. PBMCs, B-cell-depleted T cells, or T cells provided the cDNA or gDNA that made up the material.

This CDR3 has 14 amino acids. V was pared by 6 bases and J by 1 base, with 3 bases of the junction left unmatched. CDR1 MNHEY and CDR2 SVGAGI come from the germline V gene. Per the original methods: Amplifying reference gene primers gave estimates of nucleated cell counts. Sequencing was performed with immunoSEQ multiplex PCR; in TCRdb, only in-frame clones are kept and a portion is missing. The V and J calls and clone size come from that table; D and trimming were worked out from the DNA. The data hold 150,000 to 200,000 clones, with 86% observed a single time. This clone was detected once. The chain recombines TRBV6-5 with TRBJ1-1, with 9 bases that match TRBD1. The clonotype was recovered from a man in his 70s with active or convalescent COVID-19. Specimen: peripheral blood. CDR3 sequence: CASRTDRGNTEAFF. CDR3 DNA sequence: TGTGCCAGCAGGACGGACAGGGGGAACACTGAAGCTTTCTTT.